These 11 T cell receptor beta chains were sequenced from one sample in a study of spatial heterogeneity in lung cancer. Stated time point: blood at routine non-recurrence follow-up after resection. Each CDR3 protein gets one entry after TCRdb re-called the 5' RACE reads with MiXCR. The sample holds 50,000 or so distinct CDR3 sequences, about 12% seen once. This specimen consisted of PBMCs, obtained at follow-up. These TCRs come from a male donor with early-stage non-small cell lung cancer.

The gene calls are TRBV20-1 and TRBJ2-7; D unclear. From germline, CDR1 is DFQATT and CDR2 SNEGSKA (reference sequence). CDR3 length: 13 residues. The germline V and J ends were trimmed by 6 bases and 3 bases, with 15 bases remaining between them. CDR3 amino acids: CSASSGSYYEQYF. For the CDR3, the DNA is TGCAGTGCCTCGTCTGGATCTTACTACGAGCAGTACTTC.

Only a few counts were recorded for this clonotype. The V and J genes are TRBV12-3 or TRBV12-4 and TRBJ2-7; D gene unclear. There are 13 residues in the CDR3. V lost 5 bases, J lost 3 bases, and 11 bases lay in between. The CDR3: CASSLNLFYEQYF. The CDR3 DNA is TGTGCCAGCAGTCTCAACCTGTTCTACGAGCAGTACTTC.

This clonotype has a handful of counts. The V gene is TRBV12-3 or TRBV12-4, the J gene TRBJ2-7; perhaps D is TRBD1 or TRBD2 (5 bases each). The V end was cut by 5 bases, the J end by 3 bases, with 17 bases between. The CDR3 is 15 residues long. Here the CDR3 reads CASSPGPGMNYEQYF. CDR3 bases: TGTGCCAGCAGTCCGGGGCCGGGAATGAACTACGAGCAGTACTTC.

Of note for this clonotype: Possible read error: a much larger clone is one base away. The chain joins TRBV30 to TRBJ2-5; 13 bases line up with TRBD2. Germline loops: CDR1 GTSNPN, CDR2 SVGIG (reference sequence). This CDR3 spans 17 amino acids. CDR3 in amino acids: CTCQDGLAGAAVETQYF. The CDR3 region has the DNA TGTACCTGCCAAGATGGACTAGCGGGAGCCGCTGTGGAGACCCAGTACTTC.

This clonotype showed up many times. The V and J genes are TRBV20-1 and TRBJ1-5, with 8 bases identical to TRBD1. The germline V gene has CDR1 DFQATT and CDR2 SNEGSKA (reference sequence). The CDR3 totals 19 residues. V shed 3 bases, J shed 1 base, and the junction held 17 bases outside the gene matches. The CDR3 reads CSASPNLGQAKGSNQPQHF. CDR3 coding DNA: TGCAGTGCTAGTCCGAATCTGGGACAGGCCAAAGGGAGCAATCAGCCCCAGCATTTT.

The CDR3, as DNA: TGTGCCAGCTACAGGGGCAATCAGCCCCAGCATTTT. Amino acid sequence: CASYRGNQPQHF. The chain carries TRBV18 and TRBJ1-5; maybe TRBD1 (6 bases). CDR3 length: 12 amino acids. Per germline, CDR1 KGHSH and CDR2 LQKENI. V was trimmed by 7 bases and J by 2 bases, leaving 6 bases between them.

This clonotype appeared many times. This rearrangement joins TRBV7-2 to TRBJ2-1; 9 bases line up with TRBD2. With 3 bases clipped from V and 0 bases from J, the junction kept 9 bases outside the gene matches. CDR1 SGHTA and CDR2 FQGNSA come from the germline V gene. This CDR3 is built from 18 residues. CDR3 coding DNA: TGTGCCAGCAGCTTTTCGTTAGCGGGAGTCAGCTCCTACAATGAGCAGTTCTTC. This translates into CASSFSLAGVSSYNEQFF.

At least ten counts were recorded for this clonotype. CDR3 region: CASSRILAGTSYEQYF. Here the CDR3 DNA reads TGTGCCAGCAGTCGTATACTAGCGGGGACTAGTTACGAGCAGTACTTC. The chain joins TRBV6-5 to TRBJ2-7; 10 nucleotides line up with TRBD2. The CDR3 covers 16 residues. J was trimmed by 4 bases and V by 5 bases; bases with no gene match: 11. CDR1 and CDR2 (germline): MNHEY, SVGAGI.

This clonotype was observed a handful of times. V usage is TRBV29-1 and J usage is TRBJ1-2; 8 nucleotides match TRBD1. Looked up from germline, CDR1 is SQVTM and CDR2 is ANQGSEA. V shed 3 bases and J 8 bases; nucleotides not matched to a gene: 11. The CDR3 sequence is 14 residues long. CDR3 in DNA: TGCAGCGTTGACCCGGACAGGGCGGCTTACGGCTACACCTTC. The encoded protein is CSVDPDRAAYGYTF.

This clonotype was found many times. This chain connects TRBV27 to TRBJ1-1; TRBD1 aligns across 8 bases. CDR1 and CDR2 (germline): MNHEY, SMNVEV (reference sequence). CDR3 length: 13 residues. V dropped 5 bases and J dropped 5; count of bases not matched to a gene: 4. CDR3 nucleotides: TGTGCCAGCAGTCCACGACAGGGGACTGAAGCTTTCTTT. As protein: CASSPRQGTEAFF.

This clonotype was detected a few times. The gene calls are TRBV28 and TRBJ2-5; D may correspond to TRBD1 or TRBD2 (5 bases each). V was pared by 7 bases and J by 0 bases, with 12 bases between. CDR1 and CDR2 from the germline V gene are MDHEN and SYDVKM. The CDR3 sequence is 14 residues long. CDR3: CASIDGANQETQYF. For the CDR3, the DNA is TGTGCCAGCATCGACGGGGCAAACCAAGAGACCCAGTACTTC.